The present entry profiles one T cell receptor beta chain with its context. Antigen unknown. Naive CD4+ cells had CD25+ Tregs removed. Study-level points and caveats: The larger cohort examined one V-J beta rearrangement, not whole repertoires. Tumor memory CD4+ T cell TCR gene usage clustered with blood and lymph node memory CD4+ cells and lymph node naive CD4+ cells.

Full-length variable regions came from constant-region reverse primers plus semi-nested Nested Universal Primer A PCR. MiXCR was run by TCRdb on the 5' RACE reads, yielding one entry per CDR3 protein. The data show approximately 40,000 distinct CDR3 sequences, 15% to 20% seen once. J gave up 5 bases and V 3 bases, and 4 bases lay outside the gene matches. CDR3 length: 16 residues. CDR1 is KGHSH and CDR2 is LQKENI in the germline V gene. Material for sequencing was naive CD4+ T cells sorted from a lymph node. Subset given: naive CD4+ T cells, CD4+CD45RA+CD25-. V gene TRBV18 combines with J gene TRBJ2-1, with 13 bases lining up with TRBD2. The TCR originated in a female donor with breast cancer. The CDR3 loop is CASSPTGLAGDNEQFF. In nucleotides, the CDR3 is TGTGCCAGCTCACCGACCGGACTAGCGGGGGACAATGAGCAGTTCTTC.